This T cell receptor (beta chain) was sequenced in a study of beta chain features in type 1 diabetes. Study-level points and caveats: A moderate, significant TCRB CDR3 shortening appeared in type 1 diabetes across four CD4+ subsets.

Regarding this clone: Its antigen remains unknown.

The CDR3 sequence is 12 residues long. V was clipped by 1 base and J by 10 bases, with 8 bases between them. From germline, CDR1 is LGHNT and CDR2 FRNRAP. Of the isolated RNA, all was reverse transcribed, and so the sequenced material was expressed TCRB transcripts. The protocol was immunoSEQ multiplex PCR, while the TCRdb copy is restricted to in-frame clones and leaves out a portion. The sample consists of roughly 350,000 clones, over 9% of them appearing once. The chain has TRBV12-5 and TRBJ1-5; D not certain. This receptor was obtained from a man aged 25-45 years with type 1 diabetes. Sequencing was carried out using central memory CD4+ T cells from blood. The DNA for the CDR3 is TGTGCTAGTGGTTTGGAAGCGGGACCCCAGCATTTT. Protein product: CASGLEAGPQHF.